This entry features one T cell receptor (beta chain) sequence. Its antigen is currently unknown. In the PCR, 60 Vbeta and 13 Jbeta primers were used. The data were produced by immunoSEQ multiplex PCR, yet TCRdb's version contains in-frame clones alone and is incomplete. This table has about 100,000 clones, more than 75% appearing once. This entry is derived from a study of cytomegalovirus exposure and HLA in healthy donors. Findings and limits, study-wide: Later on, analysis showed that most CMV-associated TCR beta chains appeared to be HLA-restricted.

Sequencing used PBMCs. This receptor was identified in a woman in her sixties in good health and CMV-seronegative.

CDR3: CSVPDRSTNEKLFF. The CDR3 DNA reads as TGCAGCGTCCCCGACAGGTCAACTAATGAAAAACTGTTTTTT. This chain uses TRBV29-1 with TRBJ1-4; D possibly corresponds to TRBD1 (6 bases). Germline CDR1 is SQVTM and CDR2 is ANQGSEA. Trimming shortened V by 6 bases and J by 0 bases, and 11 bases separated the two germline ends. This CDR3 has 14 amino acids.